The 23 T cell receptor beta chains below come from one sample, sequenced in a study of shared clonotypes between healthy human individuals (dated by TCRdb to about 2020). Library preparation used the immunoSEQ multiplex PCR assay. Held by TCRdb, this immuneACCESS table contains in-frame sequences only and omits some clones. Under half of the omission traces to an unresolved V gene where checked; the cause of the rest is unknown. Present in this sample are 950,000 to 1,100,000 clones, about four fifths of which were seen just once. Roughly 0.65% of the sample is held by the ten biggest clonotypes. The specimen was memory CD4+ T cells from PBMCs. Explained via the paper, the cell subset or site label denotes: CD45RA-negative fraction. Receptors were obtained from a man between 18 and 35 years old in good health. Some clones in this sample may be carry-over from other donors' samples.

Many counts were recorded for this clone. Other DNA sequences of this sample code for an identical CDR3. This chain links TRBV7-9 with TRBJ2-7; TRBD1 matches 9 bases. This CDR3 comprises 15 residues. Germline CDR1 SEHNR, CDR2 FQNEAQ (reference sequence). Trimming removed 5 bases from V and 2 bases from J; junction bases left unmatched: 7. CDR3 DNA sequence: TGTGCCAGCAGCCCCTGGGGGACAGGGACCTACGAGCAGTACTTC. It yields the protein CASSPWGTGTYEQYF.

This chain uses TRBV15 with TRBJ1-5; D gene unclear. The CDR3 runs to 17 residues. V dropped 0 bases and J dropped 2 bases, with 14 bases sitting between them. Germline assignment: CDR1 LNHNV and CDR2 YYDKDF (reference sequence). DNA for the CDR3: TGTGCCACCAGCAGAGACTCTAGAATGTCGGGCAATCAGCCCCAGCATTTT. Translating it yields CATSRDSRMSGNQPQHF.

The CDR3 region has the DNA TGCGCCAGCAGCTTTGGACAGGGATTTATGCGGGAAACCCAGTACTTC. Its protein product is CASSFGQGFMRETQYF. The chain has TRBV5-1 and TRBJ2-5, with 8 bases identical to TRBD1. From germline, CDR1 is SGHRS and CDR2 YFSETQ. This CDR3 region has 16 residues. V was clipped by 2 bases and J by 8 bases; unmatched bases: 14.

This clone was observed a handful of times. The chain links TRBV18 to TRBJ1-2; weak D call: TRBD1 (6 bases). The CDR3 totals 15 residues. In germline, CDR1 is KGHSH, CDR2 LQKENI. V was cut by 3 bases and J by 5 bases, with 16 bases left in between. In DNA form, the CDR3 reads TGTGCCAGCTCACCTCGCAGGGGATTAGGATATGGCTACACCTTC. Amino acids: CASSPRRGLGYGYTF.

Of note for this clone: One end of the junction fails to match germline, which may point to a read error. The same CDR3 arises from other DNA sequences in this sample as well. The V call is TRBV2, the J call TRBJ1-5; TRBD1 might be the D (5 bases). In germline, CDR1 is SNHLY, CDR2 FYNNEI. The CDR3 sequence is 14 residues long. The chain's CDR3 is CASSFSSGDQPQHF. The CDR3 DNA reads as TGCGCCAGCAGTTTTTCGTCGGGGGATCAGCCCCAACATTTT.

This clone was picked up a small number of times. V and J are TRBV28 and TRBJ1-2; D perhaps matches TRBD1 (6 bases). CDR3 size: 14 residues. V lost 5 bases and J 2 bases, leaving 12 bases between the germline ends. The germline V gene has CDR1 MDHEN and CDR2 SYDVKM. CDR3 protein: CASSQGRRNYGYTF. The DNA for the CDR3 is TGTGCCAGCAGTCAGGGGAGGAGGAACTATGGCTACACCTTC.

Comment on this clone: Additional DNA sequences in this sample encode the identical CDR3. The chain is built from TRBV18 and TRBJ2-7, with D tentatively TRBD1 or TRBD2 (6 bases each). Looked up from germline, CDR1 is KGHSH and CDR2 is LQKENI. The CDR3 is 13 residues long. The ends were cut back, 4 bases at V and 2 bases at J, with 9 bases in the middle. CDR3 loop: CASSRGDTYEQYF. The DNA of the CDR3 is TGTGCCAGCTCACGCGGGGACACCTACGAGCAGTACTTC.

J is TRBJ2-5 and V is TRBV2; tentative D call: TRBD2 (7 bases). CDR3 length equals 16 residues. CDR1 and CDR2 from the germline V gene are SNHLY and FYNNEI. V shed 0 bases and J shed 2 bases, with 13 bases lying between them. CDR3 in DNA: TGTGCCAGCAGTGAAGCGCGGGGGCGGGGTCAAGAGACCCAGTACTTC. It specifies CASSEARGRGQETQYF. Based on the CDR3 plus reference TRBV2 and TRBJ2-5, the full variable domain is EPEVTQTPSHQVTQMGQEVILRCVPISNHLYFYWYRQILGQKVEFLVSFYNNEISEKSEIFDDQFSVERPDGSNFTLKIRSTKLEDSAMYFCASSEARGRGQETQYFGPGTRLLVL.

The rearrangement uses TRBV18 and TRBJ1-2; weak D call: TRBD1 (5 bases). Germline lookup yields CDR1 KGHSH and CDR2 LQKENI. V was cut by 3 bases and J by 0 bases, with 11 bases left in between. The CDR3 spans 15 residues. CDR3 amino acids: CASSPAGSANYGYTF. CDR3 DNA: TGTGCCAGCTCACCGGCAGGGTCGGCTAACTATGGCTACACCTTC.

The chain carries TRBV27 and TRBJ2-7, with unresolved D. Trimming shortened V by 0 bases and J by 0 bases, and 6 bases separated the two germline ends. Germline CDR1 and CDR2: MNHEY and SMNVEV (reference sequence). The CDR3 runs to 14 residues. This chain's CDR3 is CASSLSYDSYEQYF. The CDR3 coding sequence is TGTGCCAGCAGTTTATCGTACGACTCCTACGAGCAGTACTTC.

This chain connects TRBV4-2 to TRBJ2-2; 8 positions agree with TRBD2. After removal of 1 base from V and 3 bases from J, the junction contained 7 bases not matched to a gene. Germline V gene lookup returns CDR1 LGHNA and CDR2 YNFKEQ. CDR3 length equals 17 residues. CDR3 coding DNA: TGTGCCAGCAGCCAAGGTTACAGAGCGGGGGACACCGGGGAGCTGTTTTTT. It translates to CASSQGYRAGDTGELFF.

This sequence joins TRBV18 and TRBJ1-1; no definite D call. The CDR3 extends over 16 amino acids. Germline V gives CDR1 KGHSH, CDR2 LQKENI. Trimming cost V 2 bases and J 1 base, with 14 bases left between them. The CDR3 nucleotides read TGTGCCAGCTCACCATCTAATGTGCAGTGGAACACTGAAGCTTTCTTT. Its translation: CASSPSNVQWNTEAFF.

This chain's CDR3 is CASRKDREWSIYSNQPQHF. The CDR3 DNA reads as TGTGCCAGCAGAAAAGACAGGGAATGGTCCATATATAGCAATCAGCCCCAGCATTTT. This chain uses TRBV28 with TRBJ1-5; 7 bases match TRBD1. V dropped 6 bases and J dropped 0; count of bases not matched to a gene: 17. Germline V lookup: CDR1 MDHEN, CDR2 SYDVKM. CDR3 size: 19 residues.

This clone was seen just once. The CDR3 loop is CASSSGRGDTTDTQYF. Written as DNA, the CDR3 is TGTGCCAGCAGCTCGGGGAGAGGGGACACCACAGATACGCAGTATTTT. The chain carries TRBV6-6 and TRBJ2-3, with D possibly TRBD1 on 6 matching bases. V lost 6 bases and J lost 2, with 18 bases in between. The CDR3 is 16 amino acids. Germline assignment: CDR1 MNHNY and CDR2 SVGAGI (reference sequence).

This chain links TRBV7-2 with TRBJ2-5; 14 bases fit TRBD2. The CDR3 is made up of 17 amino acids. The ends lost 1 base at V and 3 bases at J; junction bases unmatched: 4. The germline CDR1 and CDR2 sequences are SGHTA and FQGNSA. The DNA for the CDR3 is TGTGCCAGCAGCTTAGTAGTGGGACTAGCGGGAGAAGAGACCCAGTACTTC. Translation gives CASSLVVGLAGEETQYF.

A word on this clone: Other DNA sequences in this sample translate to the same CDR3. The chain has TRBV7-3 and TRBJ2-2; D is unresolved. Germline assignment: CDR1 SGHTA and CDR2 FQGTGA. Trimming shortened V by 0 bases and J by 6 bases, and 5 bases separated the two germline ends. The length of the CDR3 is 13 residues. The CDR3 sequence: CASSLTVSGELFF. CDR3 DNA sequence: TGTGCCAGCAGCTTAACAGTGTCCGGGGAGCTGTTTTTT. The full variable domain, its missing parts supplied by reference TRBV7-3 and TRBJ2-2, is GAGVSQTPSNKVTEKGKYVELRCDPISGHTALYWYRQSLGQGPEFLIYFQGTGAADDSGLPNDRFFAVRPEGSVSTLKIQRTERGDSAVYLCASSLTVSGELFFGEGSRLTVL.

The V call is TRBV29-1, the J call TRBJ2-7; unclear D gene. The CDR3 extends over 12 amino acids. Trimming took 1 base from V and 1 from J, leaving 5 bases between them. CDR1 and CDR2 from the germline V gene are SQVTM and ANQGSEA. CDR3 sequence (DNA): TGCAGCGTTGAAGGACTGTCCTACGAGCAGTACTTC. This translates into CSVEGLSYEQYF.

This clone was observed a few times. The chain carries TRBV7-9 and TRBJ2-1, with D possibly matching TRBD2 (6 bases). V was clipped by 3 bases and J by 0 bases, with 15 bases between them. CDR1 and CDR2 from the germline V gene are SEHNR and FQNEAQ (reference sequence). There are 17 residues in the CDR3. The CDR3 DNA sequence: TGTGCCAGCAGCTTCTGGAGCGGGCCGAGCTCCTACAATGAGCAGTTCTTC. Translated, it gives CASSFWSGPSSYNEQFF.

Regarding this clone: A read error may account for a junction end that differs from germline. V gene TRBV6-5 combines with J gene TRBJ1-4; D may be TRBD1 (5 bases). CDR1 and CDR2 from the germline V gene are MNHEY and SVGAGI. This CDR3 has 15 amino acids. The CDR3, as DNA: TGTGCCAGCAGTTACCAACAGGTGACTAACGAAAAACTGTTTTTT. This codes for CASSYQQVTNEKLFF.

This sequence joins TRBV4-1 and TRBJ2-1; 12 nucleotides agree with TRBD2. Germline CDR1 and CDR2: MGHRA and YSYEKL. CDR3 length: 14 amino acids. V was clipped by 4 bases and J by 9 bases; unmatched bases: 4. The CDR3 protein is CASSLGLAGPEQFF. CDR3 bases: TGCGCCAGCAGCCTAGGACTAGCGGGACCTGAGCAGTTCTTC.

The gene calls are TRBV18 and TRBJ1-5; no clear D gene. Trimming removed 4 bases at V and 6 bases at J, with 13 bases between. The CDR3 runs to 14 residues. Germline loops: CDR1 KGHSH, CDR2 LQKENI. The CDR3 bases are TGTGCCAGCTCACTCCCAGAAGCCGGTCAGCCCCAGCATTTT. It encodes CASSLPEAGQPQHF.

The chain uses TRBV6-1 and TRBJ2-5, with D possibly being TRBD1 (6 bases). Near its end, the DNA agrees better with TRBJ2-7, so the J call may be wrong. CDR1 is MNHNS, CDR2 SASEGT, per germline. The CDR3 length is 15 residues. The CDR3, as DNA: TGTGCCAGCAGTGTCCGGGACACCGTTCCCTACGAGCAGTACTTC. Protein sequence: CASSVRDTVPYEQYF.

The chain is built from TRBV9 and TRBJ1-6; D might be TRBD1 (5 bases). Trimming stripped 3 bases from V and 5 bases from J, with 9 bases between. Germline V gene lookup returns CDR1 SGDLS and CDR2 YYNGEE. The CDR3 length is 14 residues. The CDR3 loop reads CASSAGLHNSPLHF. For the CDR3, the DNA is TGTGCCAGCAGCGCAGGGCTGCATAATTCACCCCTCCACTTT.